The source of this T cell receptor beta chain is a study of blood T cells in healthy people across ages. Whole-study findings and limits: TCR beta diversity tracked closely with naive T cell percentage. Older age coincided with a roughly linear decline in TCR beta diversity per million T cells.

A second PCR, run for about 7 to 11 cycles, used a sample-barcoded 5' primer plus a J-beta primer mix. Researchers report that a template-switch adaptor with 12 random nucleotides tagged each cDNA molecule. Each CDR3 protein gets one entry after TCRdb re-called the 5' RACE reads with MiXCR. The sample holds 550,000 to 800,000 distinct CDR3 sequences, about 32% seen once. Aged about 6 to 95, donors were systemically healthy Caucasians from Russia. This clonotype was seen many times. What it recognizes is unknown. What was sequenced was blood. The sequence was obtained from an elderly woman in good health.

The CDR3 DNA follows: TGTGCCACCAGCAGAGATTTGGGGCCTGGGGCCAACGTCCTGACTTTC. Protein: CATSRDLGPGANVLTF. The rearrangement uses TRBV15 and TRBJ2-6; tentative D call: TRBD1 (5 bases). Germline CDR1 is LNHNV and CDR2 is YYDKDF (reference sequence). V was clipped by 0 bases and J by 2 bases, with 8 bases between them. This CDR3 is 16 amino acids long.